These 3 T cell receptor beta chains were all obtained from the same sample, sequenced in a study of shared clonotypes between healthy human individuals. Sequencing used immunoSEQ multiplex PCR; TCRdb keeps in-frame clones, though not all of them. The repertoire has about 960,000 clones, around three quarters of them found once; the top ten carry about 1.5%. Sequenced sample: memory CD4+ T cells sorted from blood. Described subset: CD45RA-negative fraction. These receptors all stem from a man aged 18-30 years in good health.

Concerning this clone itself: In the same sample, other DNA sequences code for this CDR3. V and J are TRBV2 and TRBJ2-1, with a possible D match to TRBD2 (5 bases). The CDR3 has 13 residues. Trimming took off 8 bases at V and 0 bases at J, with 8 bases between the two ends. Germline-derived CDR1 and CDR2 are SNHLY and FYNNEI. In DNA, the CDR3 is TGTGCCAGCGGCGGAGGCTCCTACAATGAGCAGTTCTTC. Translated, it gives CASGGGSYNEQFF. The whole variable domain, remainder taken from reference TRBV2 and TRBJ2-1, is EPEVTQTPSHQVTQMGQEVILRCVPISNHLYFYWYRQILGQKVEFLVSFYNNEISEKSEIFDDQFSVERPDGSNFTLKIRSTKLEDSAMYFCASGGGSYNEQFFGPGTRLTVL.

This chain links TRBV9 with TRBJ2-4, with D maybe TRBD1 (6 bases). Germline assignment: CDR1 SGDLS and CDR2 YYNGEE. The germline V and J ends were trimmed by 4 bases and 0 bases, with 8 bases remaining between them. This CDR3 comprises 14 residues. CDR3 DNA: TGTGCCAGCAGCCCAGGGGTAGCCAAAAACATTCAGTACTTC. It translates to CASSPGVAKNIQYF.

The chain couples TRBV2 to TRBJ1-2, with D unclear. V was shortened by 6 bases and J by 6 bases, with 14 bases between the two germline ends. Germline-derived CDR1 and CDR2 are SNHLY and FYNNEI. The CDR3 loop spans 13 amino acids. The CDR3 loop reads CASRSRGWDGYTF. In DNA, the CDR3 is TGTGCCAGCAGATCACGAGGCTGGGATGGCTACACCTTC.